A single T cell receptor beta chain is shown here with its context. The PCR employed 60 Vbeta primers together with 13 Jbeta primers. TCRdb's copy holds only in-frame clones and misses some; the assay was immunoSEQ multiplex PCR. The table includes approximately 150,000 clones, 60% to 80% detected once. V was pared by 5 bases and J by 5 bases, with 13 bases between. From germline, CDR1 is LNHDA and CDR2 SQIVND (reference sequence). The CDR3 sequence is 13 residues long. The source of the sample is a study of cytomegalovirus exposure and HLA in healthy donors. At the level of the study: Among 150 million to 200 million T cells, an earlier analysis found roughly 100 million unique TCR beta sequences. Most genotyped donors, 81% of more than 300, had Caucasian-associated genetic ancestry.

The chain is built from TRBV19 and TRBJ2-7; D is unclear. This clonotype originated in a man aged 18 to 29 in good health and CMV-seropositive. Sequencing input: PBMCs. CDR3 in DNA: TGTGCCAGTAGTTCTCGGAGTTCCCACGAGCAGTACTTC. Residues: CASSSRSSHEQYF. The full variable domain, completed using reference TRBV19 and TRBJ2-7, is DGGITQSPKYLFRKEGQNVTLSCEQNLNHDAMYWYRQDPGQGLRLIYYSQIVNDFQKGDIAEGYSVSREKKESFPLTVTSAQKNPTAFYLCASSSRSSHEQYFGPGTRLTVT.